A selection of T cell receptor beta chains follows, all from one sample in a study of a mutant IDH1 vaccine in newly diagnosed glioma. Profiled with immunoSEQ multiplex PCR; TCRdb holds only in-frame clones, not every one. Of about 67,000 clones in the sample, under 85% were seen once. For these TCRs, the target antigens are not known. The sample here was PBMCs, taken from a glioma patient whose treatment included an IDH1 peptide vaccine. The receptors were gathered from a man under 40 with glioma. CDR3s include the opening cysteine and the closing phenylalanine or tryptophan. D genes are given only for firm matches. Some rows mark clone size as missing; the rest say once, few, many or name a class of expanded clone.

v_gene	d_gene	abundance	j_gene	CDR3aa	CDR3nt
TRBV7-9	TRBD1	.	TRBJ1-4	CASSFGTGNTNEKLFF	TGTGCCAGCAGTTTCGGGACAGGGAACACTAATGAAAAACTGTTTTTT
TRBV2	.	.	TRBJ2-7	CASSVDWISYEQYF	TGTGCCAGCAGTGTTGACTGGATCTCCTACGAGCAGTACTTC
TRBV7-7	.	.	TRBJ2-5	CASSPSRETQYF	TGTGCCAGCAGCCCGAGCAGAGAGACCCAGTACTTC
TRBV30	TRBD1	.	TRBJ1-4	CAWTPGQGTTNEKLFF	TGTGCCTGGACTCCGGGACAGGGTACAACTAATGAAAAACTGTTTTTT
TRBV6-4	TRBD1	.	TRBJ2-3	CASSAGTGDTDTQYF	TGTGCCAGCAGTGCCGGGACAGGGGACACAGATACGCAGTATTTT
TRBV19	.	few	TRBJ1-1	CASSIGGSRQAFF	TGTGCCAGTAGTATCGGGGGATCGAGGCAAGCTTTCTTT
TRBV5-5	TRBD1	once	TRBJ1-5	CASKIDRGSNQPQHF	TGTGCCAGCAAAATCGACAGGGGAAGCAATCAGCCCCAGCATTTT
TRBV29-1	.	.	TRBJ1-2	CSAIANYGYTF	TGCAGCGCTATTGCTAACTATGGCTACACCTTC
TRBV10-2	.	.	TRBJ2-3	CASGIAPSTDTQYF	TGCGCCAGCGGCATAGCTCCCAGCACAGATACGCAGTATTTT
TRBV28	.	.	TRBJ2-7	CASRAIDQPYEQYF	TGTGCCAGCAGAGCAATCGACCAACCCTACGAGCAGTACTTC
TRBV18	.	.	TRBJ2-3	CASSRGVGADTQYF	TGTGCCAGCTCAAGAGGGGTCGGGGCAGATACGCAGTATTTT
TRBV7-9	.	.	TRBJ1-6	CASSLVNGGQGLSW	TGTGCCAGCAGCTTAGTAAATGGAGGCCAGGGGCTTTCTTGG
TRBV6-4	.	.	TRBJ1-1	CASSDSIYGEAFF	TGTGCCAGCAGTGACTCGATATACGGAGAAGCTTTCTTT
TRBV29-1	.	.	TRBJ1-2	CSVGGQGDYGYTF	TGCAGCGTTGGAGGTCAGGGTGACTATGGCTACACCTTC
TRBV27	TRBD2	.	TRBJ2-5	CASSLEGLAGGRETQYF	TGTGCCAGCAGTTTAGAGGGACTAGCGGGGGGGCGGGAGACCCAGTACTTC
TRBV7-8	.	.	TRBJ1-2	CASSATGFPYGYTF	TGTGCCAGCAGCGCCACAGGTTTCCCCTATGGCTACACCTTC
TRBV27	.	.	TRBJ2-7	CASETPGPYEQYF	TGTGCCAGCGAAACTCCAGGGCCCTACGAGCAGTACTTC
TRBV28	.	.	TRBJ1-2	CASSLGPDYGYTF	TGTGCCAGCAGTTTAGGGCCGGACTATGGCTACACCTTC
TRBV11-2	.	once	TRBJ1-2	CASSLVGTTATGYTF	TGTGCCAGCAGCTTAGTTGGGACCACCGCGACTGGCTACACCTTC
TRBV30	TRBD1	.	TRBJ2-7	CAWSFAGTGIYEQYF	TGTGCCTGGAGTTTCGCCGGGACAGGGATCTACGAGCAGTACTTC
TRBV29-1	.	.	TRBJ1-2	CSVDVRDGYTF	TGCAGCGTTGATGTTAGGGACGGCTACACCTTC
TRBV4-1	TRBD1	.	TRBJ1-6	CASSPARPGGSSPLHF	TGCGCCAGCAGCCCCGCCCGGCCAGGGGGCTCTTCACCCCTCCACTTT
TRBV7-9	TRBD2	.	TRBJ2-2	CASRAGTSGFNTGELFF	TGTGCCAGCAGGGCCGGGACTAGCGGTTTTAACACCGGGGAGCTGTTTTTT
TRBV18	TRBD1	.	TRBJ2-7	CASSQTSGTGRYEQYF	TGTGCCAGCTCACAGACCTCCGGGACAGGGCGCTACGAGCAGTACTTC
TRBV5-4	.	.	TRBJ1-2	CASRATSGGRNYGYTF	TGTGCCAGCAGGGCAACATCGGGGGGTCGCAACTATGGCTACACCTTC
TRBV4-1	.	few	TRBJ1-1	CASSPQPTGVDTEAFF	TGCGCCAGCAGCCCGCAACCGACCGGGGTTGACACTGAAGCTTTCTTT
TRBV6-5	.	.	TRBJ2-2	CASSYDAVNTGELFF	TGTGCCAGCAGTTACGATGCTGTGAACACCGGGGAGCTGTTTTTT
TRBV11-2	.	.	TRBJ2-6	CASSSRESGANVLTF	TGTGCCAGCAGCTCCAGGGAATCTGGGGCCAACGTCCTGACTTTC
TRBV4-1	TRBD2	.	TRBJ2-2	CASSQDPLAGGTNTGELFF	TGCGCCAGCAGCCAAGATCCTCTAGCGGGGGGGACTAACACCGGGGAGCTGTTTTTT
TRBV7-9	.	.	TRBJ2-5	CASSLGRRYQETQYF	TGTGCCAGCAGCTTGGGCAGGAGGTACCAAGAGACCCAGTACTTC
TRBV7-6	TRBD1	few	TRBJ1-1	CASSLEDRGYSEAFF	TGTGCCAGCAGCTTAGAGGACAGGGGGTATTCGGAAGCTTTCTTT
TRBV18	.	.	TRBJ2-6	CASSPVGTGANVLTF	TGTGCCAGCTCACCAGTAGGGACCGGGGCCAACGTCCTGACTTTC
TRBV15	.	.	TRBJ2-5	CATSKRSQETQYF	TGTGCCACCAGCAAAAGGTCACAAGAGACCCAGTACTTC
TRBV2	.	.	TRBJ2-6	CAGQGGLSSGANVLTF	TGTGCCGGCCAGGGGGGCCTAAGCTCTGGGGCCAACGTCCTGACTTTC
TRBV6-6	TRBD2	.	TRBJ2-7	CASSYSRRGDDEQYF	TGTGCCAGCAGTTACTCGAGGCGGGGGGACGACGAGCAGTACTTC
TRBV27	.	.	TRBJ2-5	CASSLSGLGGPIGTAETQYF	TGTGCCAGCAGTTTATCTGGGCTCGGTGGACCTATCGGGACGGCAGAGACCCAGTACTTC
TRBV7-9	TRBD2	few	TRBJ2-3	CASSLSIAGAGTDTQYF	TGTGCCAGCAGCTTAAGCATAGCGGGGGCCGGCACAGATACGCAGTATTTT
TRBV6-6	.	.	TRBJ1-1	CASSYSKFPEAFF	TGTGCCAGCAGTTACTCCAAGTTTCCTGAAGCTTTCTTT
TRBV13	TRBD1	.	TRBJ2-7	CASSMDRGRTSYEQYF	TGTGCCAGCAGCATGGACAGGGGGCGAACCTCCTACGAGCAGTACTTC
TRBV15	.	.	TRBJ1-6	CATSRDYPGDNSPLHF	TGTGCCACCAGCAGAGATTACCCCGGGGATAATTCACCCCTCCACTTT
TRBV30	TRBD1	.	TRBJ1-3	CAWSPSTGHPRFGSGNTIYF	TGTGCCTGGAGCCCATCGACAGGGCACCCCCGCTTCGGCTCTGGAAACACCATATATTTT
TRBV5-3	.	few	TRBJ1-5	CARSWGHPNQPQHF	TGTGCCAGAAGCTGGGGACACCCCAATCAGCCCCAGCATTTT
TRBV11-2	.	.	TRBJ1-2	CASSLRGYGYTF	TGTGCCAGCAGCTTACGGGGGTATGGCTACACCTTC
TRBV4-2	.	.	TRBJ2-2	CASSQDGGRPGTGELFF	TGTGCCAGCAGCCAAGATGGGGGCAGGCCGGGCACCGGGGAGCTGTTTTTT
TRBV10-2	.	.	TRBJ1-1	CASNYENLMNTEAFF	TGCGCCAGCAATTACGAGAATCTCATGAACACTGAAGCTTTCTTT
TRBV15	.	.	TRBJ2-1	CATSREGVRDAVNEQFF	TGTGCCACCAGCAGAGAGGGGGTCAGGGATGCCGTCAATGAGCAGTTCTTC
TRBV30	.	.	TRBJ1-1	CAWTPTADTEAFF	TGTGCCTGGACCCCGACAGCAGACACTGAAGCTTTCTTT
TRBV5-4	TRBD1	.	TRBJ1-2	CASAETGTNYGYTF	TGTGCCAGTGCAGAGACAGGGACTAACTATGGCTACACCTTC
TRBV11-2	.	.	TRBJ2-7	CASSSTAPQGSYEQYF	TGTGCCAGCAGCTCCACGGCCCCCCAGGGCTCCTACGAGCAGTACTTC
TRBV7-6	TRBD2	.	TRBJ2-7	CASSLEGTSGGPPYEQYF	TGTGCCAGCAGCTTAGAGGGGACTAGCGGGGGCCCGCCCTACGAGCAGTACTTC
TRBV7-2	TRBD2	once	TRBJ2-3	CASSSGLAPDTQYF	TGTGCCAGCAGTTCTGGACTAGCCCCAGATACGCAGTATTTT
TRBV6-4	.	.	TRBJ1-2	CASSQSGTTGGYTF	TGTGCCAGCAGCCAATCCGGGACCACGGGCGGCTACACCTTC